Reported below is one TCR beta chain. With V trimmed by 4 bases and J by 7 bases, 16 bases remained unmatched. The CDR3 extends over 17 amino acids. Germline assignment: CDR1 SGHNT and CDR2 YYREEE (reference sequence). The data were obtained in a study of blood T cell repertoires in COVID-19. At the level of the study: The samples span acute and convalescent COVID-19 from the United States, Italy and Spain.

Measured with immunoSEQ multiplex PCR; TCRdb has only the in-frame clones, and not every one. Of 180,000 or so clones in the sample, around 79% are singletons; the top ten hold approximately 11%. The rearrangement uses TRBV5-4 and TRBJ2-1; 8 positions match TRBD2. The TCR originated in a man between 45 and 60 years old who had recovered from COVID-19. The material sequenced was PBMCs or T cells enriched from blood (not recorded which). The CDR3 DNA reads TGTGCCAGCAGCCCCAGTACGGGGGGGCGACTGAAGAATGAGCAGTTCTTC. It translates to CASSPSTGGRLKNEQFF.